This TCR beta chain was recorded in a study of T cells expressing NK-cell markers. The overall study: Investigators obtained TCR beta repertoires from sorted CD3+CD56+NKG2C+, CD3+CD56+NKG2C- and CD3+CD56-NKG2C+ T cells. Study-wide points: The leading position in the CD3+CD56-NKG2C+ fraction of a handful of donors also went to these clonotypes. The contribution of dominant NKG2C+ clonotypes to CD8+ T cells in roughly 6 donors was roughly 1.0-7.5%.

Using the 5' RACE reads, TCRdb records one entry per CDR3 protein without DNA. The sample table sets out approximately 460,000 distinct CDR3 sequences. Germline CDR1 and CDR2: LGHNA and YNFKEQ. The CDR3 runs 14 residues. In the case of this clonotype: Its antigen remains unidentified.

Specimen: blood T cells: a sorted CD56 or NKG2C T cell subset, CD4+ or CD8+ T cells, or bulk PBMC T cells (not recorded which). The receptor was derived from a woman aged 18 to 75 in good health. The V gene is TRBV4-2, the J gene TRBJ2-3; TCRdb selects TRBD2, and the lack of DNA leaves this call unchecked. The CDR3 sequence is CASSQILAGDTQYF.